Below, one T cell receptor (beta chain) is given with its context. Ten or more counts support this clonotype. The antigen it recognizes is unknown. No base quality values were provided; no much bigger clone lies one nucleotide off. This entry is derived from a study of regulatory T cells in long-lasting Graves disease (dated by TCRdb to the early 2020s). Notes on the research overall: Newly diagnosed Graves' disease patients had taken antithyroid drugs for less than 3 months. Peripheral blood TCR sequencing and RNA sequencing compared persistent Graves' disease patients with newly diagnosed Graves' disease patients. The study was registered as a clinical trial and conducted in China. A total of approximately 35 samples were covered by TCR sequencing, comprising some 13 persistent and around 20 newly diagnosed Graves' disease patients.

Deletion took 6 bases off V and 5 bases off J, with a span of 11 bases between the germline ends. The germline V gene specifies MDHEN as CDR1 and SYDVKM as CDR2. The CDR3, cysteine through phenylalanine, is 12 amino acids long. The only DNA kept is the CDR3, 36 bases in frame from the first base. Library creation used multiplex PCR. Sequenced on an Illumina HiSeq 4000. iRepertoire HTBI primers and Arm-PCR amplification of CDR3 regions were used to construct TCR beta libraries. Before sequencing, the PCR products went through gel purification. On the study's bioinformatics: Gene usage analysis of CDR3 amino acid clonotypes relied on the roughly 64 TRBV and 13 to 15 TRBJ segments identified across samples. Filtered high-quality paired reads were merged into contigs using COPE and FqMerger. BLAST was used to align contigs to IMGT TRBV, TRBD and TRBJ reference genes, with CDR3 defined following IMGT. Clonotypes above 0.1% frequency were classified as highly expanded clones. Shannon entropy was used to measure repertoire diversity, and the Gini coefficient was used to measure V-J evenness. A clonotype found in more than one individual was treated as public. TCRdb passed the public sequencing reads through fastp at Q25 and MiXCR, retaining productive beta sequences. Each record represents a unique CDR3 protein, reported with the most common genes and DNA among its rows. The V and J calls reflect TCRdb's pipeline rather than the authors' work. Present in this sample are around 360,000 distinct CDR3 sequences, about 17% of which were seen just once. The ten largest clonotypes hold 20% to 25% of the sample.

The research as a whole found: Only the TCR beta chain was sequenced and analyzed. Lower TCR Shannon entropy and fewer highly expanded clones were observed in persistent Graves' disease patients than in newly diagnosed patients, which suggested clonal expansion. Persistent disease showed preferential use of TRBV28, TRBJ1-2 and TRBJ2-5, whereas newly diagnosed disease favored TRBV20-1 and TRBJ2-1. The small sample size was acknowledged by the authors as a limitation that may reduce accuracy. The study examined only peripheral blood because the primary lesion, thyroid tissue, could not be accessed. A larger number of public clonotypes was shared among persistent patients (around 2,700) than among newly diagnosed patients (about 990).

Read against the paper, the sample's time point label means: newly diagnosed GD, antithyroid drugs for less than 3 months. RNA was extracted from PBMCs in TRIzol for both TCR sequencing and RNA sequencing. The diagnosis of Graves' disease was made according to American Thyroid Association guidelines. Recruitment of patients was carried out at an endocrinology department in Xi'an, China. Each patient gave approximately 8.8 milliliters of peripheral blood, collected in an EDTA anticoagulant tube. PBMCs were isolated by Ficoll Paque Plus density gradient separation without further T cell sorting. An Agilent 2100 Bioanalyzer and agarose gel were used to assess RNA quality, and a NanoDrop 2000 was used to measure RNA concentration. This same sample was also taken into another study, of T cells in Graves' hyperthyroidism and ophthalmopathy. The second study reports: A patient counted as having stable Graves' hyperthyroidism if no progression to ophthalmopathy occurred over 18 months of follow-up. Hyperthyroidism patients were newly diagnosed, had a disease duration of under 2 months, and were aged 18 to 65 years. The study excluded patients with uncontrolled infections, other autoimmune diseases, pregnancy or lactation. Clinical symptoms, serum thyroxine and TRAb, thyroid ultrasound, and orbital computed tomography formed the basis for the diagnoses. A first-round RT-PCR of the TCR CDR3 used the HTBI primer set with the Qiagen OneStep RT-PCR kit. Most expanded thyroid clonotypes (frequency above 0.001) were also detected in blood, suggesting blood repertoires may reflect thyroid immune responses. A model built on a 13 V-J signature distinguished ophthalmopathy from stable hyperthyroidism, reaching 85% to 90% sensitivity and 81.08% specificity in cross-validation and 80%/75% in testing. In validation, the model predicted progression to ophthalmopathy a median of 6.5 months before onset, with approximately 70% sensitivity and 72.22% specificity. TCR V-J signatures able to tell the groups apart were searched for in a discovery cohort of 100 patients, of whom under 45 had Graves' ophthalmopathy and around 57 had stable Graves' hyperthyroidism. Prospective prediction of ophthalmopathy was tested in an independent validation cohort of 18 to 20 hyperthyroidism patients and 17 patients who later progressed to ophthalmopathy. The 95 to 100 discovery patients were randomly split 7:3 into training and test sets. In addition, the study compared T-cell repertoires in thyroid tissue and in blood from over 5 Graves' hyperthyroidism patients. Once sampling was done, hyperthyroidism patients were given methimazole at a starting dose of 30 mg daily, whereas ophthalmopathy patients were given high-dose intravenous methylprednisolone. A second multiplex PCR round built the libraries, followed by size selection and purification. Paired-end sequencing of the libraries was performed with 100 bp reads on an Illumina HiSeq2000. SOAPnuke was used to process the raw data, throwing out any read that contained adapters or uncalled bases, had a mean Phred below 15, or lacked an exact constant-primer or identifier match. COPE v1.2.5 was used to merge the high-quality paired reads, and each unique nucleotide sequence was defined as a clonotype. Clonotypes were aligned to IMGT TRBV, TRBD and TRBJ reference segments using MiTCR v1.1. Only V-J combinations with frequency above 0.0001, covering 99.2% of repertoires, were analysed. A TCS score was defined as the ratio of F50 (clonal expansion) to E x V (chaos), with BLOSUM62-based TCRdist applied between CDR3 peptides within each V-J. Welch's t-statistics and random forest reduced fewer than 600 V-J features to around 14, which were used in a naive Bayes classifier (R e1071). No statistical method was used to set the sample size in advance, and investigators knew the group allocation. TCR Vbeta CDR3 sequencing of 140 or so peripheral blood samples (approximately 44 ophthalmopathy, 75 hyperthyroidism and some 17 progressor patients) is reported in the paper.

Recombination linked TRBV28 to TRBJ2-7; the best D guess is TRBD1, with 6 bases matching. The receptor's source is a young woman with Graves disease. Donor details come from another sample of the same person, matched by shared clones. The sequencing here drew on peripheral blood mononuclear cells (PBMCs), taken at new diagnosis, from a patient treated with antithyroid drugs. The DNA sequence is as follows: TGTGCCAGCAGCACCTACAGGGACGAGCAGTACTTC. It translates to CASSTYRDEQYF.